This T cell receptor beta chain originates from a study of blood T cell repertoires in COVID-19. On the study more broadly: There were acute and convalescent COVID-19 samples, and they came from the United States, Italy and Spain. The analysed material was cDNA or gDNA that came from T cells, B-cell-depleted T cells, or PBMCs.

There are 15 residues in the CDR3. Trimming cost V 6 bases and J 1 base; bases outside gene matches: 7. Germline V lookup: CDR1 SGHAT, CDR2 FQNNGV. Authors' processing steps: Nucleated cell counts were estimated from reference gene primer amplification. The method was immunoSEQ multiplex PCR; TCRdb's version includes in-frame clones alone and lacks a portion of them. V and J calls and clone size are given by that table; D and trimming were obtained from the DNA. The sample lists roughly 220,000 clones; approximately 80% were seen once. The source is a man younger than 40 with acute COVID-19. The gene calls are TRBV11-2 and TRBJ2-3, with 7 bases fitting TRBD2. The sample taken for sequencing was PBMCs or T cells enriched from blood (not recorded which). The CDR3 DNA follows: TGTGCCAGCAGACAGGCCCGGGGGGGCACAGATACGCAGTATTTT. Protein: CASRQARGGTDTQYF.